Listed below are T cell receptor beta chains from one sample, sequenced in a study of shared clonotypes between healthy human individuals. Sequencing was performed with immunoSEQ multiplex PCR; in TCRdb, only in-frame clones are kept and a portion is missing. Of roughly 650,000 clones listed, about 96% were seen once; the top ten hold roughly 0.1%. The specimen was naive CD8+ T cells sorted from blood. These receptors were obtained from a young woman in good health. Both conserved end residues are part of each CDR3. Each record gives: D gene, CDR3 length, J gene, V gene, clone size, CDR3 protein, CDR3 DNA. A D gene is named only where the DNA matches it firmly. Rows give clone size only sometimes, using once, few, many, or a class for an expanded clone.

d_gene: TRBD1; len: 14; j_gene: TRBJ2-5; v_gene: TRBV5-1; abundance: -; CDR3aa: CASSYRGPQETQYF; CDR3nt: TGCGCCAGCAGCTACAGGGGGCCCCAAGAGACCCAGTACTTC
d_gene: -; len: 13; j_gene: TRBJ2-3; v_gene: TRBV27; abundance: -; CDR3aa: CASSPVGTDTQYF; CDR3nt: TGTGCCAGCAGCCCCGTCGGCACAGATACGCAGTATTTT
d_gene: TRBD1; len: 16; j_gene: TRBJ1-2; v_gene: TRBV6-5; abundance: -; CDR3aa: CASSYGETGIYYGYTF; CDR3nt: TGTGCCAGCAGTTACGGGGAGACAGGGATTTACTATGGCTACACCTTC
d_gene: TRBD2; len: 17; j_gene: TRBJ2-1; v_gene: TRBV2; abundance: -; CDR3aa: CASSDRLAGDPYNEQFF; CDR3nt: TGTGCCAGCAGTGATCGGTTAGCGGGAGACCCCTACAATGAGCAGTTCTTC
d_gene: -; len: 13; j_gene: TRBJ1-1; v_gene: TRBV25-1; abundance: once; CDR3aa: CASSESRSPGAFF; CDR3nt: TGTGCCAGCAGTGAAAGCAGATCCCCGGGAGCTTTCTTT
d_gene: TRBD2; len: 16; j_gene: TRBJ2-7; v_gene: TRBV27; abundance: once; CDR3aa: CASSGRTSGSAHEQYF; CDR3nt: TGTGCCAGCAGTGGGAGGACTAGCGGGAGCGCTCACGAGCAGTACTTC
d_gene: TRBD2; len: 18; j_gene: TRBJ2-5; v_gene: TRBV11-2; abundance: -; CDR3aa: CASSLEGFSGSWQETQYF; CDR3nt: TGTGCCAGCAGCTTAGAAGGTTTTAGCGGGAGTTGGCAAGAGACCCAGTACTTC
d_gene: -; len: 14; j_gene: TRBJ1-4; v_gene: TRBV6-5; abundance: -; CDR3aa: CASSSQARGEKLFF; CDR3nt: TGTGCCAGCAGCTCCCAGGCCCGAGGGGAAAAACTGTTTTTT
d_gene: -; len: 15; j_gene: TRBJ2-6; v_gene: TRBV11-1; abundance: -; CDR3aa: CASSFRVSGANVLTF; CDR3nt: TGTGCCAGCAGCTTCCGCGTTTCTGGGGCCAACGTCCTGACTTTC
d_gene: TRBD2; len: 15; j_gene: TRBJ2-1; v_gene: TRBV28; abundance: -; CDR3aa: CASSLSTSGNNEQFF; CDR3nt: TGTGCCAGCAGTTTATCTACTAGCGGAAACAATGAGCAGTTCTTC
d_gene: -; len: 16; j_gene: TRBJ2-1; v_gene: TRBV25-1; abundance: once; CDR3aa: CASSEFSGSSYNEQFF; CDR3nt: TGTGCCAGCAGTGAATTTAGCGGAAGTTCCTACAATGAGCAGTTCTTC
d_gene: -; len: 16; j_gene: TRBJ2-1; v_gene: TRBV5-8; abundance: -; CDR3aa: CASSWLGGLEGNEQFF; CDR3nt: TGTGCCAGCAGCTGGCTAGGGGGTCTTGAGGGGAATGAGCAGTTCTTC
d_gene: -; len: 15; j_gene: TRBJ2-5; v_gene: TRBV28; abundance: -; CDR3aa: CASNQLAARQETQYF; CDR3nt: TGTGCCAGCAACCAGCTAGCTGCAAGGCAAGAGACCCAGTACTTC
d_gene: -; len: 14; j_gene: TRBJ2-7; v_gene: TRBV9; abundance: -; CDR3aa: CASSPQGPSYEQYF; CDR3nt: TGTGCCAGCAGCCCGCAGGGACCCTCCTACGAGCAGTACTTC
d_gene: TRBD1; len: 18; j_gene: TRBJ2-3; v_gene: TRBV15; abundance: -; CDR3aa: CATSRDRDTGGIGDTQYF; CDR3nt: TGTGCCACCAGCAGAGATCGCGATACAGGGGGCATAGGAGATACGCAGTATTTT
d_gene: TRBD1; len: 13; j_gene: TRBJ2-7; v_gene: TRBV9; abundance: -; CDR3aa: CASRGQGENEQYF; CDR3nt: TGTGCCAGCAGGGGACAGGGGGAGAACGAGCAGTACTTC
d_gene: -; len: 15; j_gene: TRBJ2-3; v_gene: TRBV30; abundance: -; CDR3aa: CAWALGGSSTDTQYF; CDR3nt: TGTGCCTGGGCCCTTGGCGGATCTAGCACAGATACGCAGTATTTT
d_gene: -; len: 16; j_gene: TRBJ1-4; v_gene: TRBV9; abundance: -; CDR3aa: CASSVGTAGANEKLFF; CDR3nt: TGTGCCAGCAGCGTCGGGACGGCCGGCGCTAATGAAAAACTGTTTTTT
d_gene: TRBD1; len: 15; j_gene: TRBJ2-2; v_gene: TRBV27; abundance: -; CDR3aa: CASSSGTGGTGELFF; CDR3nt: TGTGCCAGCAGTTCCGGGACAGGAGGCACCGGGGAGCTGTTTTTT
d_gene: -; len: 13; j_gene: TRBJ2-5; v_gene: TRBV21-1; abundance: -; CDR3aa: CASSKDLNETQYF; CDR3nt: TGTGCCAGCAGCAAAGATCTGAACGAGACCCAGTACTTC
d_gene: TRBD1; len: 15; j_gene: TRBJ2-7; v_gene: TRBV19; abundance: -; CDR3aa: CASSTVWDRDYEQYF; CDR3nt: TGTGCCAGTAGTACCGTGTGGGACAGGGACTACGAGCAGTACTTC
d_gene: TRBD1; len: 16; j_gene: TRBJ2-3; v_gene: TRBV9; abundance: -; CDR3aa: CASSVSGRRGLDTQYF; CDR3nt: TGTGCCAGCAGCGTATCCGGGCGCAGGGGGCTAGATACGCAGTATTTT
d_gene: TRBD2; len: 15; j_gene: TRBJ2-7; v_gene: TRBV29-1; abundance: -; CDR3aa: CSAEGLSGSGYEQYF; CDR3nt: TGCAGCGCCGAAGGTCTTAGCGGGAGTGGGTACGAGCAGTACTTC
d_gene: -; len: 15; j_gene: TRBJ1-5; v_gene: TRBV27; abundance: -; CDR3aa: CASSLFGGRNQPQHF; CDR3nt: TGTGCCAGCAGTTTATTCGGGGGCCGGAATCAGCCCCAGCATTTT
d_gene: -; len: 16; j_gene: TRBJ2-7; v_gene: TRBV6-5; abundance: once; CDR3aa: CASSYSTGSRSYEQYF; CDR3nt: TGTGCCAGCAGTTACTCAACAGGCAGCAGGTCCTACGAGCAGTACTTC
d_gene: TRBD2; len: 16; j_gene: TRBJ2-1; v_gene: TRBV6-5; abundance: -; CDR3aa: CASSYLAGGTYNEQFF; CDR3nt: TGTGCCAGCAGTTACCTAGCGGGAGGCACTTACAATGAGCAGTTCTTC
d_gene: -; len: 14; j_gene: TRBJ1-2; v_gene: TRBV27; abundance: once; CDR3aa: CASSFGGSNYGYTF; CDR3nt: TGTGCCAGCAGTTTCGGGGGATCTAACTATGGCTACACCTTC
d_gene: TRBD1; len: 15; j_gene: TRBJ1-5; v_gene: TRBV5-1; abundance: once; CDR3aa: CASSSTGGSNQPQHF; CDR3nt: TGCGCCAGCAGCTCGACAGGGGGCAGCAATCAGCCCCAGCATTTT
d_gene: -; len: 14; j_gene: TRBJ2-7; v_gene: TRBV11-2; abundance: once; CDR3aa: CASSLGVGIYEQYF; CDR3nt: TGTGCCAGCAGCTTAGGCGTAGGGATCTACGAGCAGTACTTC
d_gene: -; len: 16; j_gene: TRBJ2-1; v_gene: TRBV7-6; abundance: -; CDR3aa: CASSLKYEDGYNEQFF; CDR3nt: TGTGCCAGCAGCTTAAAGTATGAGGACGGTTACAATGAGCAGTTCTTC
d_gene: -; len: 15; j_gene: TRBJ1-2; v_gene: TRBV28; abundance: -; CDR3aa: CASSLPTVTNYGYTF; CDR3nt: TGTGCCAGCAGTTTACCGACCGTAACTAACTATGGCTACACCTTC
d_gene: -; len: 14; j_gene: TRBJ1-1; v_gene: TRBV27; abundance: -; CDR3aa: CASSPEVLGTEAFF; CDR3nt: TGTGCCAGCAGTCCCGAGGTCCTGGGGACTGAAGCTTTCTTT
d_gene: -; len: 15; j_gene: TRBJ2-7; v_gene: TRBV13; abundance: -; CDR3aa: CASSLFKGIPYEQYF; CDR3nt: TGTGCCAGCAGCTTGTTTAAGGGAATCCCCTACGAGCAGTACTTC
d_gene: TRBD1; len: 15; j_gene: TRBJ2-6; v_gene: TRBV27; abundance: -; CDR3aa: CASSPGTAGANVLTF; CDR3nt: TGTGCCAGCAGTCCAGGGACAGCTGGGGCCAACGTCCTGACTTTC
d_gene: TRBD1; len: 16; j_gene: TRBJ2-1; v_gene: TRBV5-4; abundance: once; CDR3aa: CASSLGTGDFNNEQFF; CDR3nt: TGTGCCAGCAGCTTAGGGACAGGGGACTTCAACAATGAGCAGTTCTTC
d_gene: TRBD2; len: 16; j_gene: TRBJ2-1; v_gene: TRBV6-4; abundance: -; CDR3aa: CASSLSGRSSYNEQFF; CDR3nt: TGTGCCAGCAGCCTTAGCGGGCGGAGCTCCTACAATGAGCAGTTCTTC